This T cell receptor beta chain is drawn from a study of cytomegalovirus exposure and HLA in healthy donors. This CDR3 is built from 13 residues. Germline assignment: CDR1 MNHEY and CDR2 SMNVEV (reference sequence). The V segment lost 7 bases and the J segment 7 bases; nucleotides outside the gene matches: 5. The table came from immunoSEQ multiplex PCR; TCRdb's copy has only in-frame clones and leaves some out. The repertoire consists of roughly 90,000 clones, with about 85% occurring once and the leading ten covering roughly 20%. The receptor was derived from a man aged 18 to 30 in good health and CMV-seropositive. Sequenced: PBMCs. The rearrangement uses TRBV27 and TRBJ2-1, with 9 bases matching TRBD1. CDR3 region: CASIGTGQNEQFF. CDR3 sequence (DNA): TGTGCCAGCATCGGGACAGGGCAGAATGAGCAGTTCTTC.